One and the same sample provided the 7 T cell receptor beta chains below, sequenced in a study of T cell repertoires in cytomegalovirus infection. TCRdb redid the calling of the reads with MiXCR, one entry per CDR3 protein. The sample has about 180,000 distinct CDR3 sequences, 17% seen once. Sequenced input: CD8+ T cells from PBMCs. The receptor set was obtained from a human donor in good health (CMV status not recorded). Some clones in this sample may be carry-over from other donors' samples.

The chain recombines TRBV7-2 with TRBJ1-2; D is uncertain. V dropped 5 bases and J dropped 3 bases, with 10 bases sitting between them. The CDR3 is 13 amino acids. The germline V gene has CDR1 SGHTA and CDR2 FQGNSA. The CDR3 loop is CASSTRDDYGYTF. Here the CDR3 DNA reads TGTGCCAGCAGCACTAGAGATGACTATGGCTACACCTTC.

Note on this clonotype: This clone may be a read error of a much larger clone one base away. Because the CDR3 is missing its conserved closing phenylalanine or tryptophan, this is likely a read error. The genes are TRBV7-2 and TRBJ2-3; 8 nucleotides align to TRBD2. The V gene's germline CDR1 is SGHTA and CDR2 FQGNSA. This CDR3 comprises 16 residues. Trimming at V came to 1 base and at J to 5 bases, leaving 8 bases not matched to a gene. The CDR3 nucleotides read TGTGCCAGCAGCTTAGATCGCCGGGGGGGCGAAGATACGCAGTATTCT. Protein: CASSLDRRGGEDTQYS.

V and J are TRBV7-9 and TRBJ1-4; no definite D call. The V gene's germline CDR1 is SEHNR and CDR2 FQNEAQ (reference sequence). The CDR3 runs 15 residues. Trimming took off 4 bases at V and 7 bases at J, with 16 bases between the two ends. CDR3 residues: CASSSPLELGEKLFF. The CDR3 nucleotides read TGTGCCAGCAGCTCGCCGCTTGAGCTCGGTGAAAAACTGTTTTTT. Filled out from reference TRBV7-9 and TRBJ1-4, the complete variable domain reads DTGVSQNPRHKITKRGQNVTFRCDPISEHNRLYWYRQTLGQGPEFLTYFQNEAQLEKSRLLSDRFSAERPKGSFSTLEIQRTEQGDSAMYLCASSSPLELGEKLFFGSGTQLSVL.

Turning to this clonotype: It may be a read error: a sequence one base away is much more abundant. The CDR3 region is CASSGENTGELFF. DNA for the CDR3: TGTGCCAGCAGCGGCGAAAACACCGGGGAGCTGTTTTTT. The chain links TRBV11-1 to TRBJ2-2; D gene uncertain. This CDR3 is 13 amino acids long. The germline V gene encodes CDR1 SGHAT and CDR2 FQDESV (reference sequence). The V and J ends lost 5 bases and 2 bases respectively, with 6 bases between them.

This clonotype was counted a few times. The chain combines TRBV7-9 with TRBJ2-5, with 8 bases fitting TRBD1. The CDR3 totals 15 residues. The V segment lost 5 bases and the J segment 5 bases; nucleotides outside the gene matches: 10. Germline assignment: CDR1 SEHNR and CDR2 FQNEAQ (reference sequence). The CDR3 nucleotides are TGTGCCAGCAGCCAAACGACAGGGGAAGGGGAGACCCAGTACTTC. The encoded protein is CASSQTTGEGETQYF.

The chain recombines TRBV2 with TRBJ1-4; D possibly corresponds to TRBD1 (6 bases). There are 13 residues in the CDR3. Trimming took off 4 bases at V and 8 bases at J, with 11 bases between the two ends. Looked up from germline, CDR1 is SNHLY and CDR2 is FYNNEI. The CDR3 nucleotides read TGTGCCAGCAGTGCCAGGGGACGAGAAAAACTGTTTTTT. It specifies CASSARGREKLFF.

This chain joins TRBV12-3 or TRBV12-4 and TRBJ2-1; 10 bases line up with TRBD2. The CDR3 spans 13 residues. Trimming cost V 5 bases and J 10 bases; bases outside gene matches: 5. CDR3 nucleotide sequence: TGTGCCAGCAGTCCCCTACTAGCGGGAGAGCAGTTCTTC. It yields the protein CASSPLLAGEQFF.